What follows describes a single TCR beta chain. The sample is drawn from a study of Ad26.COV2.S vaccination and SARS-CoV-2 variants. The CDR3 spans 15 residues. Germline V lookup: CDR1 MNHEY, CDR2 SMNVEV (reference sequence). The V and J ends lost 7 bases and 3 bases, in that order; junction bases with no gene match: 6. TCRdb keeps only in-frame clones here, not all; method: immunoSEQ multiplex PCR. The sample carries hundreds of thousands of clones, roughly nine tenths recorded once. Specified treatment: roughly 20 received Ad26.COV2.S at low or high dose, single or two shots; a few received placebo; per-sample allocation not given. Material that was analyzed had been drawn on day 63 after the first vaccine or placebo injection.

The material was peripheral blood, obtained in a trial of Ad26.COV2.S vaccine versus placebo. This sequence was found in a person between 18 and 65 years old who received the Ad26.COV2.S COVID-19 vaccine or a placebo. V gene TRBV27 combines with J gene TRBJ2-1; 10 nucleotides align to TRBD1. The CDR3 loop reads CASNPTGGGYNEQFF. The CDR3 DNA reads TGTGCCAGCAACCCGACAGGGGGCGGCTACAATGAGCAGTTCTTC.